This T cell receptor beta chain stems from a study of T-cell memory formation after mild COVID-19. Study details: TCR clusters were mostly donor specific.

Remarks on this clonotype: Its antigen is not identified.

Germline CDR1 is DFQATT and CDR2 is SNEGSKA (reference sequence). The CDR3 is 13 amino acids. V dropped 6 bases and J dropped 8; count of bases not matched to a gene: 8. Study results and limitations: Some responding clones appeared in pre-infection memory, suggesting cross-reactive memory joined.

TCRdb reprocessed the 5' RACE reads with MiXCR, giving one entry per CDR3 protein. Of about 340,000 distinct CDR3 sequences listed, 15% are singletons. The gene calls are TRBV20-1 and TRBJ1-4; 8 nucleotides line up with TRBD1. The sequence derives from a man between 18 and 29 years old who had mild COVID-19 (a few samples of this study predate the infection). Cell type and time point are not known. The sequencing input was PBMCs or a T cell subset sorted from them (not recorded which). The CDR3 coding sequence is TGCAGTGCCACGGACAGGGTCGGAGAAAAACTGTTTTTT. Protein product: CSATDRVGEKLFF.